This TCR beta chain was found in a study of blood T cell repertoires in COVID-19. Study details: The cDNA or gDNA used as material had been derived from T cells, B-cell-depleted T cells, or PBMCs.

In the original workflow: Estimation of nucleated cell counts relied on the amplification of reference gene primers. Produced via immunoSEQ multiplex PCR; TCRdb's table is partial and in-frame only. V and J calls and clone size come straight from that table; D and trimming were deduced from the DNA. The repertoire holds over 150,000 clones, with approximately 90% as singletons. The germline CDR1 and CDR2 sequences are SGHTA and FQGNSA. The V and J ends lost 2 bases and 1 base respectively, with 17 bases between them. This CDR3 has 17 amino acids. The chain recombines TRBV7-2 with TRBJ2-5; a weak D match, TRBD1 (6 bases). The receptor was isolated from a middle-aged man with COVID-19, enrolled during active disease. The sample comprised peripheral blood. In nucleotides, the CDR3 is TGTGCCAGCAGCTTATCCCCGGGGACACCCGTCCAAGAGACCCAGTACTTC. Translation gives CASSLSPGTPVQETQYF.